This T cell receptor beta chain was recorded in a study of Graves' ophthalmopathy and Graves' hyperthyroidism. Broader study findings: Its predictions of ophthalmopathy progression gave the model around 71% sensitivity and 72.22% specificity.

This clonotype appeared many times. Its antigen remains unidentified. Investigators amplified TCR beta CDR3 regions from RNA transcripts. Second-round multiplex PCR followed a first-round RT-PCR using HTBI primers. TCRdb analysed the multiplex PCR reads with MiXCR anew, one entry per CDR3 protein. The data show 450,000 to 600,000 distinct CDR3 sequences, 39% seen once. Hyperthyroidism patients had new diagnoses, durations under 2 months, and ages of 18 to 65. The germline CDR1 and CDR2 sequences are SGHKS and YYEKEE (reference sequence). V shed 4 bases and J 4 bases; nucleotides not matched to a gene: 7. The CDR3 is 14 amino acids.

The sequence was obtained from an adult man with Graves' hyperthyroidism. The genes are TRBV5-5 and TRBJ2-7; 8 positions agree with TRBD1. Sequenced sample: peripheral blood or thyroid tissue (not recorded which). CDR3 coding DNA: TGTGCCAGCAGCCTGAGGGACAGGCAATACGAGCAGTACTTC. It yields the protein CASSLRDRQYEQYF.